Listed here are 19 T cell receptor beta chains from one sample, sequenced in a study of blood T cell repertoires in COVID-19. Data came from immunoSEQ multiplex PCR; TCRdb stores just in-frame clones and leaves some out. The table shows about 400,000 clones, with about 86% occurring only once. The sequenced sample consisted of peripheral blood. The source of these receptors is a woman between 55 and 75 years old with COVID-19, enrolled during active disease.

This clone was observed a few times. The identical CDR3 is also encoded by other nucleotide sequences in the sample. V gene TRBV7-9 combines with J gene TRBJ2-7, with D perhaps TRBD2 (6 bases). V shed 5 bases and J shed 4 bases, with 12 bases lying between them. Germline CDR1 reads SEHNR; CDR2 reads FQNEAQ (reference sequence). This CDR3 has 13 residues. Here the CDR3 DNA reads TGTGCCAGCAGCCTCCCCGGGGGTTACGAGCAGTACTTC. It translates to CASSLPGGYEQYF.

This clone was detected only a few times. The gene calls are TRBV19 and TRBJ1-6, with D possibly being TRBD1 (5 bases). The CDR3 totals 13 residues. V gave up 0 bases and J gave up 14 bases, with 11 bases separating them. Germline-derived CDR1 and CDR2 are LNHDA and SQIVND (reference sequence). CDR3 nucleotides: TGTGCCAGTAGTATAGATCGACGACAGTCCCTCCACTTT. As protein: CASSIDRRQSLHF.

The V call is TRBV5-1, the J call TRBJ1-2, with 9 nucleotides matching TRBD1. This CDR3 has 13 amino acids. V lost 0 bases to trimming and J lost 11 bases; unmatched junction nucleotides: 5. Germline CDR1 and CDR2: SGHRS and YFSETQ. Here the CDR3 reads CASSLAQGAGYTF. In nucleotides, the CDR3 is TGCGCCAGCAGCTTGGCACAGGGGGCCGGATACACCTTC.

V is TRBV12-3 or TRBV12-4 and J is TRBJ2-7; D gene uncertain. Trimming left V 5 bases short and J 3 bases short, with 11 bases between. The CDR3 has 13 amino acids. The CDR3 nucleotides are TGTGCCAGCAGTCTGTACCAACTCTACGAGCAGTACTTC. This sequence encodes CASSLYQLYEQYF.

V is TRBV27 and J is TRBJ1-5; D gene uncertain. CDR3 length equals 12 residues. Trimming pared 4 bases from V and 5 bases from J, leaving 6 bases between. CDR1 and CDR2 (germline): MNHEY, SMNVEV (reference sequence). The CDR3 region is CASSSGDQPQHF. The CDR3 coding sequence is TGTGCCAGCAGTTCGGGAGATCAGCCCCAGCATTTT.

V and J are TRBV19 and TRBJ2-7; perhaps TRBD2 as D (6 bases). This CDR3 has 14 residues. With 4 bases removed from V and 3 bases from J, the gap between germline ends came to 13 bases. Per the germline V gene, CDR1 is LNHDA and CDR2 is SQIVND (reference sequence). The CDR3 sequence: CASSSGVAIYEQYF. The CDR3 nucleotides are TGTGCCAGTAGTAGCGGGGTGGCGATCTACGAGCAGTACTTC.

The J gene is TRBJ2-5, the V gene TRBV7-7; D possibly corresponds to TRBD2 (5 bases). This CDR3 is built from 14 residues. V was trimmed by 1 base and J by 7 bases, leaving 13 bases between them. The germline V gene encodes CDR1 SSHAT and CDR2 FNYEAQ (reference sequence). This chain's CDR3 is CASSLGSPGGTQYF. CDR3 bases: TGTGCCAGCAGCTTAGGATCCCCCGGAGGGACCCAGTACTTC.

The V call is TRBV3-1 (or the pseudogene TRBV3-2), the J call TRBJ1-1, with a weak D call TRBD1 (6 bases). The germline V gene has CDR1 LGHDT and CDR2 YNNKEL (reference sequence). Trimming took 2 bases from V and 3 from J, leaving 10 bases between them. CDR3 length: 14 amino acids. This CDR3 reads CASSQRAGDTEAFF. CDR3 DNA: TGTGCCAGCAGCCAAAGGGCAGGGGACACTGAAGCTTTCTTT.

The V gene is TRBV11-3, the J gene TRBJ2-7; 9 bases are a match to TRBD1. Germline lookup yields CDR1 SGHNT and CDR2 YENEEA. V gave up 5 bases and J gave up 3 bases; unmatched junction bases: 8. CDR3 length: 15 residues. Written as DNA, the CDR3 is TGTGCCAGCAGCGCCGGGACAGGGATTTTCTACGAGCAGTACTTC. Protein product: CASSAGTGIFYEQYF.

The rearrangement joins TRBV9 to TRBJ2-3; 7 bases match TRBD2. This CDR3 is built from 17 residues. V lost 4 bases to trimming and J lost 2 bases; unmatched junction nucleotides: 13. Germline V gene sequence: CDR1 SGDLS, CDR2 YYNGEE. CDR3 DNA: TGTGCCAGCAGCTTTCGACCCGAAGCGGGGTCCACAGATACGCAGTATTTT. It specifies CASSFRPEAGSTDTQYF.

The chain carries TRBV7-9 and TRBJ1-4; 7 positions agree with TRBD1. Germline-derived CDR1 and CDR2 are SEHNR and FQNEAQ (reference sequence). The CDR3 spans 15 residues. The V and J ends lost 5 bases and 4 bases, in that order; junction bases with no gene match: 7. The chain's CDR3 is CASSPGQNFNEKLFF. The CDR3 DNA follows: TGTGCCAGCAGCCCGGGACAGAACTTTAATGAAAAACTGTTTTTT.

V gene TRBV6-5 combines with J gene TRBJ2-2, with D possibly being TRBD2 (6 bases). The CDR3 extends over 12 amino acids. Germline loops: CDR1 MNHEY, CDR2 SVGAGI. Trimming took 4 bases from V and 8 from J, leaving 8 bases between them. The CDR3 here is CASSLGGGELFF. In DNA, the CDR3 is TGTGCCAGCAGTTTGGGGGGTGGGGAGCTGTTTTTT.

The V and J genes are TRBV4-1 and TRBJ2-5; tentatively, D is TRBD1 (5 bases). Germline V gene lookup returns CDR1 MGHRA and CDR2 YSYEKL. The CDR3 contains 15 residues. Trimming cost V 4 bases and J 5 bases, with 17 bases left between them. CDR3 nucleotides: TGCGCCAGCAGCCTAGGTACAGGAAAGGGCGAGACCCAGTACTTC. Translating gives CASSLGTGKGETQYF.

This clone was observed a handful of times. This chain joins TRBV5-4 and TRBJ1-2; D is undetermined. Germline assignment: CDR1 SGHNT and CDR2 YYREEE (reference sequence). V gave up 4 bases and J gave up 6 bases, with 13 bases separating them. The CDR3 runs 13 residues. CDR3: CASSRSTPNGYTF. The DNA of the CDR3 is TGTGCCAGCAGCCGCTCGACACCGAATGGCTACACCTTC.

The chain uses TRBV2 and TRBJ1-5, with 9 bases matching TRBD1. After removal of 6 bases from V and 7 bases from J, the junction contained 10 bases not matched to a gene. Germline V gene sequence: CDR1 SNHLY, CDR2 FYNNEI. The CDR3 covers 15 residues. This CDR3 is CASSVSDRGGQPQHF. In DNA, the CDR3 is TGTGCCAGCAGCGTATCGGACAGGGGAGGGCAGCCCCAGCATTTT.

The chain combines TRBV19 with TRBJ2-7; perhaps TRBD1 as D (5 bases). CDR3 length: 13 residues. Looked up from germline, CDR1 is LNHDA and CDR2 is SQIVND (reference sequence). V lost 3 bases and J 5 bases, leaving 11 bases between the germline ends. The CDR3: CASSMGHLDEQYF. The CDR3 coding sequence is TGTGCCAGTAGTATGGGGCACTTGGACGAGCAGTACTTC. Based on the CDR3 plus reference TRBV19 and TRBJ2-7, the full variable domain is DGGITQSPKYLFRKEGQNVTLSCEQNLNHDAMYWYRQDPGQGLRLIYYSQIVNDFQKGDIAEGYSVSREKKESFPLTVTSAQKNPTAFYLCASSMGHLDEQYFGPGTRLTVT.

The chain is built from TRBV6-2 or TRBV6-3 and TRBJ2-1; possibly TRBD2 for D (5 bases). The CDR3 extends over 16 amino acids. The germline V gene encodes CDR1 MNHEY and CDR2 SVGEGT. The V and J ends lost 5 bases and 12 bases respectively, with 26 bases between them. CDR3 region: CASSPYKVEMIEGQFF. The CDR3 nucleotides read TGTGCCAGCAGTCCCTACAAGGTGGAAATGATTGAGGGGCAGTTCTTC.

V gene TRBV29-1 combines with J gene TRBJ2-3, with 12 bases identical to TRBD1. Losses at the gene ends were 6 bases for V and 2 bases for J; bases not matched to a gene: 0. The CDR3 totals 13 residues. CDR1 and CDR2 (germline): SQVTM, ANQGSEA. CDR3 DNA sequence: TGCAGCGTGGGACAGGGGGCCACAGATACGCAGTATTTT. It encodes CSVGQGATDTQYF.

This sequence joins TRBV18 and TRBJ2-3; TRBD2 matches at 9 bases. The V segment lost 2 bases and the J segment 5 bases; nucleotides outside the gene matches: 11. Germline values: CDR1 KGHSH, CDR2 LQKENI. The CDR3 totals 17 residues. The CDR3 sequence: CASSPNDPGLAQDTQYF. The CDR3 bases are TGTGCCAGCTCACCAAACGACCCGGGACTAGCCCAAGATACGCAGTATTTT. Variable domain in full (rest from reference TRBV18 and TRBJ2-3): NAGVMQNPRHLVRRRGQEARLRCSPMKGHSHVYWYRQLPEEGLKFMVYLQKENIIDESGMPKERFSAEFPKEGPSILRIQQVVRGDSAAYFCASSPNDPGLAQDTQYFGPGTRLTVL.